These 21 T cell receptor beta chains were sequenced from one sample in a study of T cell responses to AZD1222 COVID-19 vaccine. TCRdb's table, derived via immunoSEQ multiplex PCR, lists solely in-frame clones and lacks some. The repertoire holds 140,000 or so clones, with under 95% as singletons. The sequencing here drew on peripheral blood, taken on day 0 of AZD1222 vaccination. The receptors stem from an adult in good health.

The CDR3 spells CASSSTGRETQYF. CDR3 nucleotide sequence: TGTGCCAGCAGCTCGACAGGGCGAGAGACCCAGTACTTC. The rearrangement uses TRBV5-5 and TRBJ2-5; 7 positions agree with TRBD1. CDR3 size: 13 residues. CDR1 and CDR2 from the germline V gene are SGHKS and YYEKEE (reference sequence). V gave up 3 bases and J gave up 4 bases; unmatched junction bases: 3.

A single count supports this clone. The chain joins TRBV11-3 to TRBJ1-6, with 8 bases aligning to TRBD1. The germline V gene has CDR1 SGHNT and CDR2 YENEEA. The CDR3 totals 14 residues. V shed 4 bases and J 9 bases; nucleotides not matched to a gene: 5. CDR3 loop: CASSSADRASPLHF. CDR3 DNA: TGTGCCAGCAGCTCTGCGGACAGGGCTTCACCCCTCCACTTT. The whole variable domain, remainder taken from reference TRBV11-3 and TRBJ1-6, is EAGVVQSPRYKIIEKKQPVAFWCNPISGHNTLYWYLQNLGQGPELLIRYENEEAVDDSQLPKDRFSAERLKGVDSTLKIQPAELGDSAVYLCASSSADRASPLHFGNGTRLTVT.

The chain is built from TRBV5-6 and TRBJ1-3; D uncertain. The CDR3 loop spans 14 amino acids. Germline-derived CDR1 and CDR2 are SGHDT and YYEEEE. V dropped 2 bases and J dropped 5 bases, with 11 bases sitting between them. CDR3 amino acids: CASSLGFDRNTIYF. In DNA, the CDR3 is TGTGCCAGCAGCTTAGGGTTTGACAGAAACACCATATATTTT.

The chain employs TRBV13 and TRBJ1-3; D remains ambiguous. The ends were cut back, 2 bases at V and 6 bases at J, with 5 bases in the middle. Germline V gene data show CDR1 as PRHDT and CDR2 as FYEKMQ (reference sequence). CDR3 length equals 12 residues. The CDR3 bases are TGTGCCAGCAGCTTATTCCCAAACACCATATATTTT. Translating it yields CASSLFPNTIYF.

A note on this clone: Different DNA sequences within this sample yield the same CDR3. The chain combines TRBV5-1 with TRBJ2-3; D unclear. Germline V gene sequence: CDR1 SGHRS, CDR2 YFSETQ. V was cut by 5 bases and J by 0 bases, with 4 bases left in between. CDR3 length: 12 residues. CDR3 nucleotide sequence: TGCGCCAGCAGTGAGAGCACAGATACGCAGTATTTT. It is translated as CASSESTDTQYF.

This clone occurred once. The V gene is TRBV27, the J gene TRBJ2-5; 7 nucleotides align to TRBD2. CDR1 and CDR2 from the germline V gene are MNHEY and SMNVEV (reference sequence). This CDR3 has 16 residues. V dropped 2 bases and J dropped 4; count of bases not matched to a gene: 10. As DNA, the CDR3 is TGTGCCAGCAGTTTACTCCTAGCGGTCCGAGGAGAGACCCAGTACTTC. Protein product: CASSLLLAVRGETQYF.

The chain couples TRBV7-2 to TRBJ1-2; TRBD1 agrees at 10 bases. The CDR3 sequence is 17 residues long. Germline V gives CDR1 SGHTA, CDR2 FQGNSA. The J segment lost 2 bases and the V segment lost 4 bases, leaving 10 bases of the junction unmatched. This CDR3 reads CASSSGTGVVTNYGYTF. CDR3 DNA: TGTGCCAGCAGCTCCGGGACAGGGGTTGTAACCAACTATGGCTACACCTTC.

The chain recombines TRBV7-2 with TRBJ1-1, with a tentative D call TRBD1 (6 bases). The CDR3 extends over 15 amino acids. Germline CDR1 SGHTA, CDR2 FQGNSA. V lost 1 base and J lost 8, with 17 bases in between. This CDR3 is CASSLDDRPSGEAFF. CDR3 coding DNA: TGTGCCAGCAGCTTAGATGACAGGCCTAGCGGAGAAGCTTTCTTT.

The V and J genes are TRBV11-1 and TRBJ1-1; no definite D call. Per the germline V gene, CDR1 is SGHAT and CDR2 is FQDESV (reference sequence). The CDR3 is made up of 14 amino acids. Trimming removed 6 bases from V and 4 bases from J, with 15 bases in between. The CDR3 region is CASSLDRFSTEAFF. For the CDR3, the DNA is TGTGCCAGCAGTCTGGATAGGTTTAGCACTGAAGCTTTCTTT.

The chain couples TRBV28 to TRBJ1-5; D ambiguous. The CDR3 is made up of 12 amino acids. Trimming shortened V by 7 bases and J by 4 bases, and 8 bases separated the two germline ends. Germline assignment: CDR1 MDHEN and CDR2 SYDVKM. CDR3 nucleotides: TGTGCCAGCACCAGCGGTAATCAGCCCCAGCATTTT. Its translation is CASTSGNQPQHF.

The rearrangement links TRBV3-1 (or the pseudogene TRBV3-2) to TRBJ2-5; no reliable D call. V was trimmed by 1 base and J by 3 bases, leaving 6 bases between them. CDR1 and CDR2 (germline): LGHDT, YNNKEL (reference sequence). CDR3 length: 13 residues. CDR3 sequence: CASSQVEEETQYF. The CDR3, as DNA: TGTGCCAGCAGCCAAGTCGAGGAAGAGACCCAGTACTTC.

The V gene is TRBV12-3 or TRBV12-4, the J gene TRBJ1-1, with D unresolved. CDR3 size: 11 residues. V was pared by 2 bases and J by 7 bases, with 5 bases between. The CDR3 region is CASSLSHEAFF. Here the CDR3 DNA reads TGTGCCAGCAGTTTATCGCATGAAGCTTTCTTT.

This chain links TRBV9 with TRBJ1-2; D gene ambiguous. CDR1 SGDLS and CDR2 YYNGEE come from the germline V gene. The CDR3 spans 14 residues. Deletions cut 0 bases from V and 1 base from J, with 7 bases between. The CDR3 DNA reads TGTGCCAGCAGCGTAGATCACAGTAACTATGGCTACACCTTC. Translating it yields CASSVDHSNYGYTF. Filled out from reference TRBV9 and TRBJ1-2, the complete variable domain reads DSGVTQTPKHLITATGQRVTLRCSPRSGDLSVYWYQQSLDQGLQFLIQYYNGEERAKGNILERFSAQQFPDLHSELNLSSLELGDSALYFCASSVDHSNYGYTFGSGTRLTVV.

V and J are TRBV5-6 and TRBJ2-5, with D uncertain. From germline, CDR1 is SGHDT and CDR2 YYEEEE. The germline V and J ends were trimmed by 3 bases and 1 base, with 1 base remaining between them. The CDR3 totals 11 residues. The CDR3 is CASSSQETQYF. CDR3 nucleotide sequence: TGTGCCAGCAGCTCCCAAGAGACCCAGTACTTC.

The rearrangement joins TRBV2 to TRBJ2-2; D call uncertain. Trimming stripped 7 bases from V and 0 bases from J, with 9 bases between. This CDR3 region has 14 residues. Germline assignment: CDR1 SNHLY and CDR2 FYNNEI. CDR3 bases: TGTGCCAGCATCCCGTTCGCGAACACCGGGGAGCTGTTTTTT. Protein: CASIPFANTGELFF. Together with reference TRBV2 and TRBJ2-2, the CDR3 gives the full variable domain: EPEVTQTPSHQVTQMGQEVILRCVPISNHLYFYWYRQILGQKVEFLVSFYNNEISEKSEIFDDQFSVERPDGSNFTLKIRSTKLEDSAMYFCASIPFANTGELFFGEGSRLTVL.

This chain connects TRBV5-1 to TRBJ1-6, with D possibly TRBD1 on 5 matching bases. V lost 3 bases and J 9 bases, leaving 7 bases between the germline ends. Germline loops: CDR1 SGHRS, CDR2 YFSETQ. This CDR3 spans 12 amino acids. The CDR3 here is CASSWGGSPLHF. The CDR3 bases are TGCGCCAGCAGCTGGGGGGGTTCACCCCTCCACTTT. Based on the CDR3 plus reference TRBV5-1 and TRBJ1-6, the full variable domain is KAGVTQTPRYLIKTRGQQVTLSCSPISGHRSVSWYQQTPGQGLQFLFEYFSETQRNKGNFPGRFSGRQFSNSRSEMNVSTLELGDSALYLCASSWGGSPLHFGNGTRLTVT.

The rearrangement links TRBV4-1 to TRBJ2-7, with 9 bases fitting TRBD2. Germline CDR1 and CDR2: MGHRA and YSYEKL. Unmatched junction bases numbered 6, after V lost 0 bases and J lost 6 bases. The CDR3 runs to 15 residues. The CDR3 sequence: CASSQDLRGGAEQYF. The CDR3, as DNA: TGCGCCAGCAGCCAAGATTTGCGGGGGGGAGCCGAGCAGTACTTC.

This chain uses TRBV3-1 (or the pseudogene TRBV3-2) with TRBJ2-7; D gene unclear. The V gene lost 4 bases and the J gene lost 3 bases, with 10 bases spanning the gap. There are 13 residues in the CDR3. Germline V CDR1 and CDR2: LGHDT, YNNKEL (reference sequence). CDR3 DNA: TGTGCCAGCAGCCGAAGTGTAAACTACGAGCAGTACTTC. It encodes CASSRSVNYEQYF.

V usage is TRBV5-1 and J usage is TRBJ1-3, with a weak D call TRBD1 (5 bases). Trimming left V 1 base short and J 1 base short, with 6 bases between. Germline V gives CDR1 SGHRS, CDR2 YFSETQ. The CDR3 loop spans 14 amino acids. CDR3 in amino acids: CASSLPGSGNTIYF. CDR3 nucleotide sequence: TGCGCCAGCAGCTTGCCAGGGTCTGGAAACACCATATATTTT.

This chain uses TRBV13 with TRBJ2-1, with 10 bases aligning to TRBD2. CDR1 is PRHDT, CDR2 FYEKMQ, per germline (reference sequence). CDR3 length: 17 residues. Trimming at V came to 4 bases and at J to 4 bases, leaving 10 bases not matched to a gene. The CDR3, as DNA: TGTGCCAGCAGCTCCTATTTTAGCGGGGGGACTTACAATGAGCAGTTCTTC. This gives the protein CASSSYFSGGTYNEQFF.

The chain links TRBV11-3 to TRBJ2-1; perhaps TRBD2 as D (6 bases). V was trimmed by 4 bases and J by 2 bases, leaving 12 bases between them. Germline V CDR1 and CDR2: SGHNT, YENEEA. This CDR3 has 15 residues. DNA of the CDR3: TGTGCCAGCAGCTGGGGACTCAACCCCTACAATGAGCAGTTCTTC. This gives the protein CASSWGLNPYNEQFF. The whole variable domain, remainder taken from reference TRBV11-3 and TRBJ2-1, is EAGVVQSPRYKIIEKKQPVAFWCNPISGHNTLYWYLQNLGQGPELLIRYENEEAVDDSQLPKDRFSAERLKGVDSTLKIQPAELGDSAVYLCASSWGLNPYNEQFFGPGTRLTVL.